The T cell receptor (beta chain) under discussion was sequenced for a study of T-cell memory formation after mild COVID-19 (dated by TCRdb to 2020 to 2022). Turning to the overall study: Most TCR sequence clusters were specific to one of the two donors. T-cell clones expanding and contracting after mild COVID-19 in a couple of donors were tracked by longitudinal TCRalpha and TCRbeta repertoire sequencing. Two young, previously healthy adult volunteers made up the cohort, one male and one female. Paper-wide results and their limitations: SARS-CoV-2 specificity of the second-wave clones peaking on day 37 was not confirmed. Only a couple of mild cases were covered in the study, and larger cohorts including severe cases with pre-infection samples were considered necessary. Some responding clones were detected in pre-infection memory, suggesting pre-existing cross-reactive memory T cells joined the SARS-CoV-2 response. Contracting CD4+ clones were located mainly in the CM and EM memory subsets, whereas CD8+ clones were found to be enriched in EMRA. Clones that contracted from day 15 to 85 showed balanced CD4/CD8 phenotypes, whereas a second wave of clones that expanded from day 15 to 37 leaned towards CD4+.

Ficoll-Paque density gradient centrifugation was the method used to isolate PBMCs. Comment on this clonotype: Its specific antigen is unknown. There are no base qualities to consult, and no much larger clone falls within one base.

Sequencer: Illumina NovaSeq 6000. TCRalpha and TCRbeta cDNA libraries were constructed by 5'RACE with constant-segment primers, with sample barcodes and unique molecular identifiers being introduced. Trizol reagent was used to extract RNA from every sample. The libraries were amplified in two PCR steps, and the second step added a second sample barcode and Illumina TruSeq adapters. Sequencing of the libraries was done on an Illumina NovaSeq, producing 2 x 150 bp paired-end reads. Per the authors' processing: With migec v1.2.7, reads were demultiplexed and then collapsed into UMI-guided consensus sequences. Using mixcr v2.1.11, UMI consensuses were aligned to TRA and TRB V and J templates and then assembled into clonotypes. A clonotype was counted as expanded or contracted only if both edgeR and NoisET called the change significant, with noise models trained on biological replicates. edgeR calls used a false discovery rate-adjusted p below 0.01 and a log2 fold-change threshold of 1. PCA with hierarchical clustering of max-normalized trajectories of the 1000 most abundant clonotypes was used as exploratory dynamics analysis. Each responding clone was given a CD4 or CD8 phenotype based on the CD4+ and CD8+ repertoires, which had been sequenced separately. TCRdb ran its own pipeline on the public reads, namely fastp trimming at Q25 and MiXCR clone calling, and kept in-frame beta chains. Here each entry gathers all rows of one CDR3 protein and keeps the most common genes and DNA. TCRdb, not the original authors, processed these V and J calls. This sample comprises 200,000 to 250,000 distinct CDR3 sequences, over 9.5% of them detected only once. The ten largest clones represent around 3.3% of the sample.

This TCR was sampled from a man aged 18 to 29 who had mild COVID-19 (a few samples of this study predate the infection). The sample titles of this study are shuffled in the database, so cell type and time point are left out; the donor was told from shared clones. Sequencing input: PBMCs or a T cell subset sorted from them (not recorded which).

The CDR3 protein is CASWRQGGKIDTQYF. The base sequence is TGTGCCAGCTGGCGACAGGGGGGGAAAATAGATACGCAGTATTTT. The sequence joins TRBV6-2 or TRBV6-3 to TRBJ2-3, and 9 junctional nucleotides match TRBD1. From the cysteine up to the phenylalanine, the CDR3 has a length of 15 residues. The DNA shown is the 45-base CDR3, in frame from base 1. In the germline V gene, CDR1 corresponds to MNHEY and CDR2 to SVGEGT. For this chain, trimming is 8 bases at the V end and 5 bases at the J end, and the number of junction bases without a gene match is 11.